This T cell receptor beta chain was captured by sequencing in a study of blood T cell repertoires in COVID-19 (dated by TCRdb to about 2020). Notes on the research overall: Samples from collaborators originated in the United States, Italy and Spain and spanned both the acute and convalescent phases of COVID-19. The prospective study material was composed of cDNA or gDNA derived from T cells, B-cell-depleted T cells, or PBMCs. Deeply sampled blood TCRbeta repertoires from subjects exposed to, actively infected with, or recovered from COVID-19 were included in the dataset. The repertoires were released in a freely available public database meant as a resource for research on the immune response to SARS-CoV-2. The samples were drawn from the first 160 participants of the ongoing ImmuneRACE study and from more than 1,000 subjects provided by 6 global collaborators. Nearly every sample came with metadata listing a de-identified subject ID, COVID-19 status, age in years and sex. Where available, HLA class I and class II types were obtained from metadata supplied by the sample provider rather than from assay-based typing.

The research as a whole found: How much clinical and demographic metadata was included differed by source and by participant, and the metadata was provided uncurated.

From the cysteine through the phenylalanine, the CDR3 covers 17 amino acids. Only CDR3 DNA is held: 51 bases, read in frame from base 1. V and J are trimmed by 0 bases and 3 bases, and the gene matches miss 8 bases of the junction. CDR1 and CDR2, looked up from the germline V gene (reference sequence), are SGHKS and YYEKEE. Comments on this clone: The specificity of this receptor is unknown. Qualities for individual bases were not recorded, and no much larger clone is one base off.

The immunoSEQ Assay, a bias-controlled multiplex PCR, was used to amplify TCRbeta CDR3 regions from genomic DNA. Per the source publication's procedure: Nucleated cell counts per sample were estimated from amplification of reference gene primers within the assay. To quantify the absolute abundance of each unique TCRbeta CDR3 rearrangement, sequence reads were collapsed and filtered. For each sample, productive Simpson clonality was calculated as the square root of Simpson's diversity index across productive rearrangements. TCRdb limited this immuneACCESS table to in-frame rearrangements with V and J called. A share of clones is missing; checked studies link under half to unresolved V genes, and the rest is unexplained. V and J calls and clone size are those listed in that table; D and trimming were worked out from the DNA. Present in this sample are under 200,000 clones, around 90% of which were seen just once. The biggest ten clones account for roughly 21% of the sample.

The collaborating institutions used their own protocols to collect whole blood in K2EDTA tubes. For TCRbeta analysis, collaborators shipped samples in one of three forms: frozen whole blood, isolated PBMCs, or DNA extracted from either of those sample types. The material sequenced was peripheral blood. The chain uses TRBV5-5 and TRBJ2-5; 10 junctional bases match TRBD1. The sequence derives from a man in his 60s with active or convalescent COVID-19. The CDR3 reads CASSLAAPGTGEETQYF. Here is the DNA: TGTGCCAGCAGCTTGGCGGCCCCCGGGACAGGGGAAGAGACCCAGTACTTC. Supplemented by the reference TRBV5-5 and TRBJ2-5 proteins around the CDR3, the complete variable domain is DAGVTQSPTHLIKTRGQQVTLRCSPISGHKSVSWYQQVLGQGPQFIFQYYEKEERGRGNFPDRFSARQFPNYSSELNVNALLLGDSALYLCASSLAAPGTGEETQYFGPGTRLLVL.